The T cell receptor beta chain under discussion was sequenced for a study of PD-1 blockade in classical Hodgkin lymphoma. The CDR3 extends over 12 amino acids. V lost 5 bases and J lost 12; bases outside the gene matches: 7. Germline CDR1 reads LNHDA; CDR2 reads SQIVND (reference sequence). The time point was: newly diagnosed, previously untreated cHL patient sample. Clones were sequenced by immunoSEQ multiplex PCR, and TCRdb holds only the in-frame ones, with some missing. This sample has roughly 77,000 clones, with 93% found just once. V and J are TRBV19 and TRBJ2-3; TRBD1 matches 8 bases. Sequencing was performed on peripheral blood mononuclear cells (PBMCs). The sequence derives from a human donor with classical Hodgkin lymphoma. CDR3 region: CASSARTGIQYF. CDR3 bases: TGTGCCAGTAGTGCGCGGACAGGGATACAGTATTTT.